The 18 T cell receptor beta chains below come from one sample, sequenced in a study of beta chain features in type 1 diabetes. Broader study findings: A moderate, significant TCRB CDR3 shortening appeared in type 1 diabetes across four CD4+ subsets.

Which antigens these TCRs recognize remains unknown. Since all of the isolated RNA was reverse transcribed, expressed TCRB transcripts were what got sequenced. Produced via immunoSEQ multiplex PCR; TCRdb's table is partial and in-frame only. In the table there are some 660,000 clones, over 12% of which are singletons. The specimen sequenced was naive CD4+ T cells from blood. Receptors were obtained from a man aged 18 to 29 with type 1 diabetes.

CDR3 loop: CASSLGFFGFSGNTIYF. Written as DNA, the CDR3 is TGTGCCAGCAGCTTAGGCTTCTTTGGCTTCTCTGGAAACACCATATATTTT. The chain is built from TRBV7-2 and TRBJ1-3; no clear D. CDR1 and CDR2 from the germline V gene are SGHTA and FQGNSA. The CDR3 loop spans 17 amino acids. V lost 1 base and J lost 0, with 13 bases in between.

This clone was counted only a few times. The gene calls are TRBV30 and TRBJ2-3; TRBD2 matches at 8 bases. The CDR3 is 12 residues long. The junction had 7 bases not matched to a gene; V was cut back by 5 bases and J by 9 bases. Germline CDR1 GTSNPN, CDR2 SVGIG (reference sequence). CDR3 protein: CAWSSGSYTQYF. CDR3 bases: TGTGCCTGGTCGAGCGGGAGCTACACGCAGTATTTT.

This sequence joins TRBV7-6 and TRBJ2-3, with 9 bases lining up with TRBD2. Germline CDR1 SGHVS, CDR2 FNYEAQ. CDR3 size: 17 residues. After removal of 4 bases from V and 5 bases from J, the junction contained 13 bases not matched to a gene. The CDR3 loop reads CASSYAGTSLGGDTQYF. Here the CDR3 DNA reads TGTGCCAGCAGCTACGCCGGGACTAGCCTAGGGGGAGATACGCAGTATTTT.

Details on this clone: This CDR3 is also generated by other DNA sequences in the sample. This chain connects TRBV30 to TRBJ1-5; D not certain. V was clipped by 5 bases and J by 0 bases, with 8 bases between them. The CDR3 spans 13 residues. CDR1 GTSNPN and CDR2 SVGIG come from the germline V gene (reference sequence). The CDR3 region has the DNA TGTGCCTGGGAGGCAGGTAGCAATCAGCCCCAGCATTTT. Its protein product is CAWEAGSNQPQHF.

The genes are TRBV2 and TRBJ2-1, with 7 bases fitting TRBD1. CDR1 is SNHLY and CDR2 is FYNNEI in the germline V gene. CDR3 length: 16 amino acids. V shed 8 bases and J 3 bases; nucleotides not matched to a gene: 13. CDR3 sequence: CASESPDRAYYNEQFF. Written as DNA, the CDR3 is TGTGCCAGCGAGTCCCCCGACAGGGCTTACTACAATGAGCAGTTCTTC.

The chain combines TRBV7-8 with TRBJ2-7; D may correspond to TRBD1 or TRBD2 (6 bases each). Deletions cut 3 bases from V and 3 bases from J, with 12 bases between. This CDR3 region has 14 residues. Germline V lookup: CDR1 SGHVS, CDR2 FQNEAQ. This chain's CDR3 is CASSFGGRIYEQYF. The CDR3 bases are TGTGCCAGCAGCTTCGGGGGCCGCATCTACGAGCAGTACTTC.

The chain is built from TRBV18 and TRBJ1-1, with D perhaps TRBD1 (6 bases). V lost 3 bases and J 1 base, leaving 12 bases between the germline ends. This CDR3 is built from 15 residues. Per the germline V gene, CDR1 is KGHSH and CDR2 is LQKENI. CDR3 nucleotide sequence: TGTGCCAGCTCACCCAACAGGGTTGGGAACACTGAAGCTTTCTTT. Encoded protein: CASSPNRVGNTEAFF.

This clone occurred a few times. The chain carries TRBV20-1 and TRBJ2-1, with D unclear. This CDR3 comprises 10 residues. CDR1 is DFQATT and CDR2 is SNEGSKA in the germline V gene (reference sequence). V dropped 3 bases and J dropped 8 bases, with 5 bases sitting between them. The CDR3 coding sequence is TGCAGTGCTAGCGACTATGAGCAGTTCTTC. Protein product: CSASDYEQFF.

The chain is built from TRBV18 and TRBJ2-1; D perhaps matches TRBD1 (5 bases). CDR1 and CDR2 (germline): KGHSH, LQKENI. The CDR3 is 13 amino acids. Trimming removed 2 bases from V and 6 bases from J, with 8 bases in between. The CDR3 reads CASSPRQGNEQFF. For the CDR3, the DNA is TGTGCCAGCTCACCAAGGCAGGGCAATGAGCAGTTCTTC.

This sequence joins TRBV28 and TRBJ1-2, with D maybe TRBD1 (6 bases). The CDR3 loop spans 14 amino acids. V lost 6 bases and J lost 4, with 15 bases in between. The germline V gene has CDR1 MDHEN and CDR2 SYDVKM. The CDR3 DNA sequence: TGTGCCAGCAGGACGACGCAGGGGACCTATGGCTACACCTTC. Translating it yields CASRTTQGTYGYTF.

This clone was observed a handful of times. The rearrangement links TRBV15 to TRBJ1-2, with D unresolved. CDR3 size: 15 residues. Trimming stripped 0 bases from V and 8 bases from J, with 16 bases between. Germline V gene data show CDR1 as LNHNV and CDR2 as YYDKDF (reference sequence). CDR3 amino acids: CATSRDPEGRRGYTF. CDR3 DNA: TGTGCCACCAGCAGAGATCCAGAAGGGAGAAGAGGCTACACCTTC.

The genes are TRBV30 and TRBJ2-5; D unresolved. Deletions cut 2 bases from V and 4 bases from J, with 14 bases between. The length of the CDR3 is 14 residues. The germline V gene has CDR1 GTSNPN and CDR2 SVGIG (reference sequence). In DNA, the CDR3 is TGTGCCTGGAGTCATGGGGTCCTCGGAGAGACCCAGTACTTC. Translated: CAWSHGVLGETQYF. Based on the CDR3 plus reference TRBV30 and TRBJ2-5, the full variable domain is SQTIHQWPATLVQPVGSPLSLECTVEGTSNPNLYWYRQAAGRGLQLLFYSVGIGQISSEVPQNLSASRPQDRQFILSSKKLLLSDSGFYLCAWSHGVLGETQYFGPGTRLLVL.

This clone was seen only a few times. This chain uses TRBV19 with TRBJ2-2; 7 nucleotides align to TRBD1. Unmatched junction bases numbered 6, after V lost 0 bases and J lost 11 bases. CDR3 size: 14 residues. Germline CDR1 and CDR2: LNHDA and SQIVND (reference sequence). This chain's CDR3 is CASSIDTDRTELFF. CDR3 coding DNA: TGTGCCAGTAGTATAGATACGGACAGGACTGAGCTGTTTTTT.

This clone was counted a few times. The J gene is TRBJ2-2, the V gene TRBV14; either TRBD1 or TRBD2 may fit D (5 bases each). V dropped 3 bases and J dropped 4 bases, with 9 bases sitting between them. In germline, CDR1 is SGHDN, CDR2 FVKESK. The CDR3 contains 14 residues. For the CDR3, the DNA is TGTGCCAGCAGCCAGGGACGGGCCACCGGGGAGCTGTTTTTT. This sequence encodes CASSQGRATGELFF.

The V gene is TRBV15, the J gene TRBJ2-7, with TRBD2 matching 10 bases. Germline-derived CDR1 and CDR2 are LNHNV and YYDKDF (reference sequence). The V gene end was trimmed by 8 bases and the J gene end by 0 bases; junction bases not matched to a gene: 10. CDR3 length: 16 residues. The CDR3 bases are TGTGCCACCGACCGGACTAGCGGTGCTAGCTCCTACGAGCAGTACTTC. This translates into CATDRTSGASSYEQYF.

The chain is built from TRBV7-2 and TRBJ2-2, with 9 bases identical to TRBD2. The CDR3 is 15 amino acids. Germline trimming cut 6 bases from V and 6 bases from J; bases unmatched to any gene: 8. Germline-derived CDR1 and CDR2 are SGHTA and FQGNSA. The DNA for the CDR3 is TGTGCCAGCAGGACCTTAGCGGGAGCGGCCGGGGAGCTGTTTTTT. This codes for CASRTLAGAAGELFF. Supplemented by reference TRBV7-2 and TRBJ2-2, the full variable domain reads GAGVSQSPSNKVTEKGKDVELRCDPISGHTALYWYRQSLGQGLEFLIYFQGNSAPDKSGLPSDRFSAERTGGSVSTLTIQRTQQEDSAVYLCASRTLAGAAGELFFGEGSRLTVL.

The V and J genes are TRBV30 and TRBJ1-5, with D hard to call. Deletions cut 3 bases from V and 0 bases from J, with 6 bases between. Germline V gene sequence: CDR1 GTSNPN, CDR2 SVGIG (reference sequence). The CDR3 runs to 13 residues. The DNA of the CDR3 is TGTGCCTGGAGGCACAGTAGCAATCAGCCCCAGCATTTT. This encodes CAWRHSSNQPQHF.

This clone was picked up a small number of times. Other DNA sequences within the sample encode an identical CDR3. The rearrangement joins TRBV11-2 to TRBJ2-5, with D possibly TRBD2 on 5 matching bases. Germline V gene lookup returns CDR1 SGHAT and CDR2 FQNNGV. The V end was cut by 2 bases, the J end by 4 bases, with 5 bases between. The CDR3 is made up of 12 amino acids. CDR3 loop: CASSLSGETQYF. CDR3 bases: TGTGCCAGCAGCTTAAGCGGAGAGACCCAGTACTTC.